This T cell receptor (beta chain) was sequenced in a study of cytomegalovirus exposure and HLA in healthy donors. General observations from the study: The Asian-associated ancestry cluster reportedly had fewer N-insertions than the approximately 670-donor mean in a later analysis.

Amplification used 60 Vbeta primers and 13 Jbeta primers. Produced via immunoSEQ multiplex PCR; TCRdb's table is partial and in-frame only. Here the sample spans about 98,000 clones, about 83% being singletons. With respect to this clone: What it binds is not known.

This CDR3 has 13 residues. Germline CDR1 reads ENHRY; CDR2 reads SYGVKD. The sequence was obtained from a man in his sixties in good health and CMV-seropositive. The chain recombines TRBV10-3 with TRBJ2-5; TRBD2 matches at 8 bases. TRBJ2-7 explains the end of the DNA better; the J call may be wrong. What was sequenced was PBMCs. The CDR3 is CATRGGSAYEQYF. Here the CDR3 DNA reads TGTGCCACACGGGGGGGTAGCGCCTACGAGCAGTACTTC.